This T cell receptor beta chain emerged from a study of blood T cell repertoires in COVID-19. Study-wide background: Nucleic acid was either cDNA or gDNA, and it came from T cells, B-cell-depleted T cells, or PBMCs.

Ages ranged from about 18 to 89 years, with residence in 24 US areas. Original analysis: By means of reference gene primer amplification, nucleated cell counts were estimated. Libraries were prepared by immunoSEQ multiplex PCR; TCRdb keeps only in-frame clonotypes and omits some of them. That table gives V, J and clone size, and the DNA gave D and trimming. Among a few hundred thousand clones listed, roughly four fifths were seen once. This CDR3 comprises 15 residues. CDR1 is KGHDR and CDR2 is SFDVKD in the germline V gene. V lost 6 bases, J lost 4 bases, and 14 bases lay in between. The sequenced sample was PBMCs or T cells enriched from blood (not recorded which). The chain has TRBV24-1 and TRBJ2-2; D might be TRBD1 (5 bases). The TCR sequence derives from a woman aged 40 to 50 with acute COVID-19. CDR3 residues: CATSPPQGRTGELFF. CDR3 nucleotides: TGTGCCACCAGTCCCCCGCAGGGCCGCACCGGGGAGCTGTTTTTT.